The TCR beta chain described here comes from a study of blood T cell repertoires in COVID-19. For the study at large: Acute-phase and convalescent COVID-19 samples originated in the United States, Italy and Spain. PBMCs, B-cell-depleted T cells, or T cells were the source of the cDNA or gDNA that made up the material.

The length of the CDR3 is 16 residues. Trimming removed 4 bases from V and 8 bases from J, with 24 bases in between. CDR1 is SGHTS, CDR2 YDEGEE, per germline. Clones were sequenced by immunoSEQ multiplex PCR, and TCRdb holds only the in-frame ones, with some missing. This repertoire shows some 200,000 clones, under 90% found once; its top ten account for 10%. Sequences were obtained from peripheral blood. This clonotype originated in a woman aged 80 or over with COVID-19, enrolled during active disease. The chain couples TRBV5-8 to TRBJ1-2, with D tentatively TRBD1 (5 bases). CDR3 coding DNA: TGTGCCAGCAGCCGAGGTACCGGGACTTTTGGCTTAGGCTACACCTTC. Protein sequence: CASSRGTGTFGLGYTF.